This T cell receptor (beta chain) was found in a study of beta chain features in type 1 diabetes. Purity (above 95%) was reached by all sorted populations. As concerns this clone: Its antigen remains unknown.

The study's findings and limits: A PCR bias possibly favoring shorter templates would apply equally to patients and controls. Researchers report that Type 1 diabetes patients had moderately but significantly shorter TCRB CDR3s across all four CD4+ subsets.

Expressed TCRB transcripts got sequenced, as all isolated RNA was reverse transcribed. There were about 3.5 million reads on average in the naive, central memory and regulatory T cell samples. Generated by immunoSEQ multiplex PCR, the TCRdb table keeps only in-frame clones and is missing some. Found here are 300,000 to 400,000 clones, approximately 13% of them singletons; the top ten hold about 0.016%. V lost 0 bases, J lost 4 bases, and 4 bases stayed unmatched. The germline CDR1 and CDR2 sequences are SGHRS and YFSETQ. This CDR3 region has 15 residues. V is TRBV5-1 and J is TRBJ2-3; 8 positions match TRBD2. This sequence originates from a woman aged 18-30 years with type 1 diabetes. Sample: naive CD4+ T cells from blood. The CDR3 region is CASSLERGWADTQYF. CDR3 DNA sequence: TGCGCCAGCAGCTTGGAGCGGGGGTGGGCAGATACGCAGTATTTT. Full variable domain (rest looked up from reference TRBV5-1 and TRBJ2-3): KAGVTQTPRYLIKTRGQQVTLSCSPISGHRSVSWYQQTPGQGLQFLFEYFSETQRNKGNFPGRFSGRQFSNSRSEMNVSTLELGDSALYLCASSLERGWADTQYFGPGTRLTVL.